These 15 T cell receptor beta chains originate from one sample sequenced in a study of blood T cell repertoires in COVID-19. Sequencing was performed with immunoSEQ multiplex PCR; in TCRdb, only in-frame clones are kept and a portion is missing. The sample has around 70,000 clones, around 88% seen once; the top ten hold 12%. Sample: peripheral blood. The source is a human donor in a cohort sampled during active COVID-19.

For the CDR3, the DNA is TGTGCCAGCAGCTTCCCCAGGGAAAACACCATATATTTT. It specifies CASSFPRENTIYF. The J gene is TRBJ1-3, the V gene TRBV7-9; tentative D call: TRBD1 (5 bases). The CDR3 loop spans 13 amino acids. V was clipped by 3 bases and J by 6 bases, with 9 bases between them. Germline-derived CDR1 and CDR2 are SEHNR and FQNEAQ (reference sequence).

This sequence joins TRBV7-2 and TRBJ1-5, with D hard to call. CDR3 size: 14 residues. Per the germline V gene, CDR1 is SGHTA and CDR2 is FQGNSA. V lost 1 base, J lost 8 bases, and 12 bases lay in between. The CDR3 bases are TGTGCCAGCAGCTTAGATTTAGGTCTAGAGCCCCAGCATTTT. Translating it yields CASSLDLGLEPQHF. Looking up the rest from reference TRBV7-2 and TRBJ1-5 gives the full variable domain: GAGVSQSPSNKVTEKGKDVELRCDPISGHTALYWYRQSLGQGLEFLIYFQGNSAPDKSGLPSDRFSAERTGGSVSTLTIQRTQQEDSAVYLCASSLDLGLEPQHFGDGTRLSIL.

V is TRBV7-2 and J is TRBJ2-6, with D uncertain. Trimming stripped 4 bases from V and 5 bases from J, with 6 bases between. Germline V gives CDR1 SGHTA, CDR2 FQGNSA. This CDR3 contains 13 residues. CDR3 sequence (DNA): TGTGCCAGCAGCTCTCGTCGGGCCAACGTCCTGACTTTC. It translates to CASSSRRANVLTF.

The rearrangement links TRBV10-3 to TRBJ1-5, with 9 bases that match TRBD1. Germline-derived CDR1 and CDR2 are ENHRY and SYGVKD. The junction had 4 bases not matched to a gene; V was cut back by 8 bases and J by 5 bases. The CDR3 sequence is 13 residues long. CDR3 in DNA: TGTGCCATCCAACAGGGGGCCGATCAGCCCCAGCATTTT. It yields the protein CAIQQGADQPQHF.

V and J are TRBV18 and TRBJ2-3; TRBD1 agrees at 10 bases. Germline CDR1 reads KGHSH; CDR2 reads LQKENI. This CDR3 has 15 residues. The trim removed 3 bases at V and 4 bases at J, leaving 4 bases unmatched. The CDR3 is CASSPGTGVADTQYF. The DNA for the CDR3 is TGTGCCAGCTCACCCGGGACAGGGGTTGCAGATACGCAGTATTTT.

This clone has just one count. The J gene is TRBJ2-7, the V gene TRBV18; TRBD1 aligns across 8 bases. This CDR3 spans 20 amino acids. The germline V gene has CDR1 KGHSH and CDR2 LQKENI. V was pared by 3 bases and J by 4 bases, with 23 bases of the junction left unmatched. The CDR3 DNA follows: TGTGCCAGCTCACCGAACTCCCCCCAGCCCACAGGGGGGTCTTTGTACGAGCAGTACTTC. As protein: CASSPNSPQPTGGSLYEQYF.

This chain joins TRBV6-6 and TRBJ1-5; D is uncertain. The CDR3 length is 16 residues. The germline gives CDR1 MNHNY, CDR2 SVGAGI (reference sequence). V was clipped by 2 bases and J by 2 bases, with 13 bases between them. This chain's CDR3 is CASSYKERDGNQPQHF. The CDR3 nucleotides read TGTGCCAGCAGTTACAAGGAGAGGGATGGCAATCAGCCCCAGCATTTT.

The sample holds one count of this clone. V gene TRBV6-5 combines with J gene TRBJ2-7; 12 nucleotides align to TRBD2. Per germline, CDR1 MNHEY and CDR2 SVGAGI. The CDR3 length is 15 residues. The junction had 7 bases not matched to a gene; V was cut back by 4 bases and J by 6 bases. Written as DNA, the CDR3 is TGTGCCAGCAGTTCTCCACCGGGACTAGCGGGCGAGCAGTACTTC. Amino acids: CASSSPPGLAGEQYF.

The genes are TRBV7-8 and TRBJ2-2; 13 bases map to TRBD2. Looked up from germline, CDR1 is SGHVS and CDR2 is FQNEAQ. This CDR3 comprises 17 residues. V was clipped by 7 bases and J by 4 bases; unmatched bases: 9. The chain's CDR3 is CASTRLAGGAGTGELFF. The CDR3 DNA reads as TGTGCCAGCACCCGACTAGCGGGGGGCGCCGGCACCGGGGAGCTGTTTTTT.

The chain is built from TRBV7-2 and TRBJ2-7; possibly TRBD2 for D (6 bases). The V gene's germline CDR1 is SGHTA and CDR2 FQGNSA. The CDR3 consists of 15 residues. The V end lost 3 bases, the J end lost 2 bases, and 14 bases lay between the germline ends. The CDR3 nucleotides are TGTGCCAGCAGCTTGACCCCGGGAGCCCCCTACGAGCAGTACTTC. Protein product: CASSLTPGAPYEQYF.

The chain employs TRBV5-4 and TRBJ1-1; D gene ambiguous. V dropped 1 base and J dropped 1 base, with 5 bases sitting between them. From germline, CDR1 is SGHNT and CDR2 YYREEE (reference sequence). This CDR3 contains 13 residues. The CDR3 protein is CASSLSRNTEAFF. The CDR3 DNA reads TGTGCCAGCAGCTTGTCCAGGAACACTGAAGCTTTCTTT. The entire variable domain, with the rest obtained from reference TRBV5-4 and TRBJ1-1, is as follows: ETGVTQSPTHLIKTRGQQVTLRCSSQSGHNTVSWYQQALGQGPQFIFQYYREEENGRGNFPPRFSGLQFPNYSSELNVNALELDDSALYLCASSLSRNTEAFFGQGTRLTVV.

This clone has a single count. This chain links TRBV11-2 with TRBJ1-6; TRBD1 matches at 10 bases. This CDR3 spans 16 amino acids. In germline, CDR1 is SGHAT, CDR2 FQNNGV. With V trimmed by 5 bases and J by 7 bases, 8 bases remained unmatched. The CDR3 nucleotides read TGTGCCAGCAGCCCTACGACAGGGGGCCTCAATTCACCCCTCCACTTT. Translating gives CASSPTTGGLNSPLHF.

V is TRBV5-5 and J is TRBJ2-7; TRBD1 is a possible D gene (6 bases). V shed 5 bases and J shed 6 bases, with 12 bases lying between them. Per germline, CDR1 SGHKS and CDR2 YYEKEE (reference sequence). The length of the CDR3 is 12 residues. The CDR3 protein is CASRSTGFEQYF. The CDR3 DNA is TGTGCCAGCAGGTCCACAGGGTTCGAGCAGTACTTC. Combining the CDR3 with reference TRBV5-5 and TRBJ2-7 gives the whole variable domain DAGVTQSPTHLIKTRGQQVTLRCSPISGHKSVSWYQQVLGQGPQFIFQYYEKEERGRGNFPDRFSARQFPNYSSELNVNALLLGDSALYLCASRSTGFEQYFGPGTRLTVT.

The chain employs TRBV30 and TRBJ1-1, with unresolved D. This CDR3 region has 12 residues. The V gene's germline CDR1 is GTSNPN and CDR2 SVGIG (reference sequence). The V end lost 0 bases, the J end lost 4 bases, and 6 bases lay between the germline ends. In nucleotides, the CDR3 is TGTGCCTGGAGTGTACAAGTCACTGAAGCTTTCTTT. Encoded protein: CAWSVQVTEAFF.

This clone was counted only a few times. This chain links TRBV18 with TRBJ2-2, with a possible D match to TRBD2 (6 bases). V lost 4 bases, J lost 0 bases, and 9 bases lay in between. CDR1 KGHSH and CDR2 LQKENI come from the germline V gene. There are 15 residues in the CDR3. CDR3 coding DNA: TGTGCCAGCTCACTAGGCGGGGCGAACACCGGGGAGCTGTTTTTT. Translated: CASSLGGANTGELFF.